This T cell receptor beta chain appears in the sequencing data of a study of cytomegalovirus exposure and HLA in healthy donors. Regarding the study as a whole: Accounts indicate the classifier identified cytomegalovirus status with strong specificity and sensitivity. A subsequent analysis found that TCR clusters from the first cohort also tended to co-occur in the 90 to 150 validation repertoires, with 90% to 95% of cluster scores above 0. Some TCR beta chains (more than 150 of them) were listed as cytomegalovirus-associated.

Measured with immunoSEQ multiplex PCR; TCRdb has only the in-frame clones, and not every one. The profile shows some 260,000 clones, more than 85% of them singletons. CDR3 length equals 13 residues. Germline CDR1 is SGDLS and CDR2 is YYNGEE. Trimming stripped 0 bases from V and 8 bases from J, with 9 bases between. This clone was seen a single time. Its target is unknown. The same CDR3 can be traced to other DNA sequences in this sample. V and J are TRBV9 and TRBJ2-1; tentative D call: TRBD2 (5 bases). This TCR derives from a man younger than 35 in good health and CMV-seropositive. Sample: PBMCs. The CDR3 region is CASSVATSHEQFF. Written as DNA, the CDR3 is TGTGCCAGCAGCGTAGCCACTAGTCATGAGCAGTTCTTC.